A selection of T cell receptor beta chains follows, all from one sample in a study of cytomegalovirus exposure and HLA in healthy donors. Some clones are missing from TCRdb's copy, which holds only in-frame ones; the method was immunoSEQ multiplex PCR. The sample shows about 190,000 clones, 87% of them seen only once. The sequencing sample was made of PBMCs. The receptors were gathered from a man aged 25-40 years in good health and CMV-seronegative. The CDR3 runs from the conserved cysteine through the conserved F or W. The order of the fields is CDR3 DNA, CDR3 protein, D gene, V gene, clone size, CDR3 length, J gene. The D gene is left open where the match is weak. Clone size is given for some rows only: seen once, a few or many times, or a class if the clone is expanded.

CDR3nt: TGCGCCAGCAGTCAATACCGGGGGGCTGTATACAATGAGCAGTTCTTC
CDR3aa: CASSQYRGAVYNEQFF
d_gene: NA
v_gene: TRBV23-1
abundance: NA
len: 16
j_gene: TRBJ2-1

CDR3nt: TGCGCCAGCAGCTCGGTTAGCGGGAGCGGGTACAATGAGCAGTTCTTC
CDR3aa: CASSSVSGSGYNEQFF
d_gene: TRBD2
v_gene: TRBV5-1
abundance: NA
len: 16
j_gene: TRBJ2-1

CDR3nt: TGTGCCAGCAGTGAACCCATGAGGGGGGAAGCTTTCTTT
CDR3aa: CASSEPMRGEAFF
d_gene: NA
v_gene: TRBV6-1
abundance: NA
len: 13
j_gene: TRBJ1-1

CDR3nt: TGTGCCAGTAGTACCCCGACAGGGGTTTTGTACGAGCAGTACTTC
CDR3aa: CASSTPTGVLYEQYF
d_gene: TRBD1
v_gene: TRBV19
abundance: NA
len: 15
j_gene: TRBJ2-7

CDR3nt: TGCAGCACCGGACTAGCGGGAGTAGGAAGAGAGACCCAGTACTTC
CDR3aa: CSTGLAGVGRETQYF
d_gene: TRBD2
v_gene: TRBV29-1
abundance: NA
len: 15
j_gene: TRBJ2-5

CDR3nt: TGTGCCAGCAGTTATTCTGGACTGTACAATGAGCAATTCTTC
CDR3aa: CASSYSGLYNEQFF
d_gene: NA
v_gene: TRBV27
abundance: NA
len: 14
j_gene: TRBJ2-1

CDR3nt: TGTGCCGGGACCCCCCGGGGGACTGAAGCTTTCTTT
CDR3aa: CAGTPRGTEAFF
d_gene: NA
v_gene: TRBV30
abundance: NA
len: 12
j_gene: TRBJ1-1

CDR3nt: TGTGCCAGTAGTGAACAGGGGGCAATTCTCAGTGAGCAGTTCTTC
CDR3aa: CASSEQGAILSEQFF
d_gene: TRBD1
v_gene: TRBV19
abundance: once
len: 15
j_gene: TRBJ2-1

CDR3nt: TGTGCCAGCAGTGGAGGAGATTATACGCAGTATTTT
CDR3aa: CASSGGDYTQYF
d_gene: NA
v_gene: TRBV27
abundance: NA
len: 12
j_gene: TRBJ2-3

CDR3nt: TGTGCCAGCAGTGAGCGCCCGAACTCTGGGGCCAACGTCCTGACTTTC
CDR3aa: CASSERPNSGANVLTF
d_gene: NA
v_gene: TRBV6-4
abundance: NA
len: 16
j_gene: TRBJ2-6

CDR3nt: TGTGCCAGCAGCAAAACGGAAGTTAGGGGGAAGGACGAGCAGTACTTC
CDR3aa: CASSKTEVRGKDEQYF
d_gene: NA
v_gene: TRBV21-1
abundance: NA
len: 16
j_gene: TRBJ2-7

CDR3nt: TGTGCCAGCAGCGTGGGGGGGGATGGAAACACCATATATTTT
CDR3aa: CASSVGGDGNTIYF
d_gene: NA
v_gene: TRBV9
abundance: NA
len: 14
j_gene: TRBJ1-3

CDR3nt: TGTGCCAGCAGCGGGGGCGGGACAGGGGATGAAAAACTGTTTTTT
CDR3aa: CASSGGGTGDEKLFF
d_gene: TRBD1
v_gene: TRBV6-1
abundance: NA
len: 15
j_gene: TRBJ1-4

CDR3nt: TGTGCCAGCAGCCAAATGGTAGGGGTGAACACTGAAGCTTTCTTT
CDR3aa: CASSQMVGVNTEAFF
d_gene: NA
v_gene: TRBV7-2
abundance: NA
len: 15
j_gene: TRBJ1-1

CDR3nt: TGTGCCAGCAGCTTACATTCGGGAGAGACCCAGTACTTC
CDR3aa: CASSLHSGETQYF
d_gene: NA
v_gene: TRBV7-9
abundance: few
len: 13
j_gene: TRBJ2-5

CDR3nt: TGTGCCAGCAGCTCGTCCCACAGGGCTTGGTCGTACGAGCAGTACTTC
CDR3aa: CASSSSHRAWSYEQYF
d_gene: NA
v_gene: TRBV28
abundance: NA
len: 16
j_gene: TRBJ2-7

CDR3nt: TGTGCCAGCAGTTTAATACAGGGTACTAGAAATGAGCAGTTCTTC
CDR3aa: CASSLIQGTRNEQFF
d_gene: NA
v_gene: TRBV28
abundance: NA
len: 15
j_gene: TRBJ2-1

CDR3nt: TGTGCCAGCAGTGACAACTCTGGGGCCAACGTCCTGACTTTC
CDR3aa: CASSDNSGANVLTF
d_gene: NA
v_gene: TRBV27
abundance: NA
len: 14
j_gene: TRBJ2-6

CDR3nt: TGTGCCAGTAGCATTGGCACAGGGGTAGTTCGTGGCTACACCTTC
CDR3aa: CASSIGTGVVRGYTF
d_gene: TRBD1
v_gene: TRBV19
abundance: NA
len: 15
j_gene: TRBJ1-2

CDR3nt: TGTGCCAGCAGTCGGGACAGAGCCTACGAGCAGTACTTC
CDR3aa: CASSRDRAYEQYF
d_gene: TRBD1
v_gene: TRBV6-5
abundance: NA
len: 13
j_gene: TRBJ2-7

CDR3nt: TGCAGCGTTTCGCCCTTAGCGGGGGCGAACACCGGGGAGCTGTTTTTT
CDR3aa: CSVSPLAGANTGELFF
d_gene: TRBD2
v_gene: TRBV29-1
abundance: NA
len: 16
j_gene: TRBJ2-2

CDR3nt: TGCAGCGTTGCCGACTCGGACATTCAGTACTTC
CDR3aa: CSVADSDIQYF
d_gene: NA
v_gene: TRBV29-1
abundance: NA
len: 11
j_gene: TRBJ2-4

CDR3nt: TGTGCCAGCAGCGTTGACAGTGGGAATCAGCCCCAGCATTTT
CDR3aa: CASSVDSGNQPQHF
d_gene: NA
v_gene: TRBV9
abundance: NA
len: 14
j_gene: TRBJ1-5

CDR3nt: TGCGCCAGCAGTTCGTTAGGGGTAAATGAGCAGTTCTTC
CDR3aa: CASSSLGVNEQFF
d_gene: NA
v_gene: TRBV10-2
abundance: NA
len: 13
j_gene: TRBJ2-1

CDR3nt: TGTGCCAGCAGCCAAGATGGAACGGGACAGGCTATACCTAGGGAGACCCGGTACTTC
CDR3aa: CASSQDGTGQAIPRETRYF
d_gene: TRBD1
v_gene: TRBV4-2
abundance: once
len: 19
j_gene: TRBJ2-5

CDR3nt: TGTGCCATCAGTGTGAAAGCGGGAGACGATGAGCAGTTCTTC
CDR3aa: CAISVKAGDDEQFF
d_gene: TRBD2
v_gene: TRBV10-3
abundance: NA
len: 14
j_gene: TRBJ2-1

CDR3nt: TGTGCCAGTAGTATAGATGCTGGACAGGGGGCATTGGGCTATGGCTACACCTTC
CDR3aa: CASSIDAGQGALGYGYTF
d_gene: TRBD1
v_gene: TRBV19
abundance: once
len: 18
j_gene: TRBJ1-2

CDR3nt: TGTGCCAGAAGCTTGAGAGAAGAAGCTTTCTTT
CDR3aa: CARSLREEAFF
d_gene: NA
v_gene: TRBV5-3
abundance: NA
len: 11
j_gene: TRBJ1-1

CDR3nt: TGTGCCAGCAGTCGCCTCACAGGGATGGTTGAAGCTTTCTTT
CDR3aa: CASSRLTGMVEAFF
d_gene: NA
v_gene: TRBV28
abundance: NA
len: 14
j_gene: TRBJ1-1

CDR3nt: TGTGCCAGCAGCCCTGGTGGGGTGGGAGGGCCAGATACGCAGTATTTT
CDR3aa: CASSPGGVGGPDTQYF
d_gene: TRBD2
v_gene: TRBV7-2
abundance: NA
len: 16
j_gene: TRBJ2-3

CDR3nt: TGTGCCAGCAATACACAGGGGACTAATGAAAAACTGTTTTTT
CDR3aa: CASNTQGTNEKLFF
d_gene: TRBD1
v_gene: TRBV28
abundance: NA
len: 14
j_gene: TRBJ1-4

CDR3nt: TGTGCCAGCAGCGTAGTGGCAGGGTCCACTGAAGCTTTCTTT
CDR3aa: CASSVVAGSTEAFF
d_gene: NA
v_gene: TRBV9
abundance: NA
len: 14
j_gene: TRBJ1-1

CDR3nt: TGTGCCAGTAGCCCAAGCAATCAGCCCCAGCATTTT
CDR3aa: CASSPSNQPQHF
d_gene: NA
v_gene: TRBV19
abundance: NA
len: 12
j_gene: TRBJ1-5

CDR3nt: TGTGCCAGCAGTGCAGGCCGCTCCCGGATTTCCACAGATACGCAGTATTTT
CDR3aa: CASSAGRSRISTDTQYF
d_gene: NA
v_gene: TRBV6-1
abundance: NA
len: 17
j_gene: TRBJ2-3

CDR3nt: TGTGCCAGCAGTTACTCAGGACAGGGGAATGGCTACACCTTC
CDR3aa: CASSYSGQGNGYTF
d_gene: TRBD1
v_gene: TRBV6-5
abundance: NA
len: 14
j_gene: TRBJ1-2